A single sample is the source of the 23 T cell receptor beta chains below, sequenced in a study of blood T cell repertoires in COVID-19 (dated by TCRdb to the early 2020s). The library was prepared using the immunoSEQ multiplex PCR assay. The table was pulled from immuneACCESS by TCRdb, which kept in-frame rearrangements only. Such tables lose some clones; where checked, under half of the loss comes from unresolved V genes, and the rest has no known cause. This sample comprises under 150,000 clones, 70% to 90% of them detected only once. 6.2% of the sample belongs to the ten largest clones. Specimen: PBMCs or T cells enriched from blood (not recorded which). Every receptor here comes from a woman aged 35 to 49 who had recovered from COVID-19.

The chain uses TRBV27 and TRBJ2-3, with D maybe TRBD1 (5 bases). Trimming removed 3 bases at V and 0 bases at J, with 7 bases between. The CDR3 has 14 amino acids. Germline V gene data show CDR1 as MNHEY and CDR2 as SMNVEV (reference sequence). The CDR3 region is CASSFGASTDTQYF. CDR3 sequence (DNA): TGTGCCAGCAGTTTTGGGGCTAGCACAGATACGCAGTATTTT.

The chain links TRBV7-2 to TRBJ1-2; 8 bases are a match to TRBD1. V dropped 1 base and J dropped 2; count of bases not matched to a gene: 3. The CDR3 has 15 residues. Germline loops: CDR1 SGHTA, CDR2 FQGNSA. In nucleotides, the CDR3 is TGTGCCAGCAGCTTAGGACAGGGGTTCAACTATGGCTACACCTTC. It translates to CASSLGQGFNYGYTF.

This clone was observed a single time. The rearrangement joins TRBV2 to TRBJ2-6; 7 bases are shared with TRBD1. This CDR3 is built from 17 residues. CDR1 is SNHLY, CDR2 FYNNEI, per germline. V lost 5 bases, J lost 0 bases, and 7 bases stayed unmatched. This CDR3 reads CASSKVGGASGANVLTF. The DNA of the CDR3 is TGTGCCAGCAGTAAGGTAGGGGGCGCCTCTGGGGCCAACGTCCTGACTTTC.

The chain is built from TRBV7-2 and TRBJ2-3, with D possibly matching TRBD2 (5 bases). The CDR3 runs to 13 residues. V gave up 0 bases and J gave up 6 bases, with 7 bases separating them. Looked up from germline, CDR1 is SGHTA and CDR2 is FQGNSA. CDR3 sequence reads: CASSLAWEDTQYF. The CDR3 DNA sequence: TGTGCCAGCAGCTTAGCTTGGGAGGATACGCAGTATTTT.

V and J are TRBV19 and TRBJ1-1; 9 positions agree with TRBD1. Per the germline V gene, CDR1 is LNHDA and CDR2 is SQIVND (reference sequence). This CDR3 contains 12 residues. V shed 6 bases, J shed 7 bases, and the junction held 3 bases outside the gene matches. CDR3: CASSTTGGEAFF. DNA of the CDR3: TGTGCCAGTAGCACGACAGGGGGTGAAGCTTTCTTT.

The J gene is TRBJ1-3, the V gene TRBV6-1; TRBD1 is a possible D gene (6 bases). Germline loops: CDR1 MNHNS, CDR2 SASEGT. CDR3 length: 16 residues. V was pared by 1 base and J by 0 bases, with 10 bases between. The CDR3 sequence: CASSEEPDSSGNTIYF. CDR3 bases: TGTGCCAGCAGTGAAGAACCGGACAGCTCTGGAAACACCATATATTTT.

This clone has a handful of counts. The chain links TRBV3-1 (or the pseudogene TRBV3-2) to TRBJ2-1; perhaps TRBD2 as D (5 bases). Between the trimmed V and J ends, which lost 0 bases and 15 bases, there was a span of 12 bases. Looked up from germline, CDR1 is LGHDT and CDR2 is YNNKEL (reference sequence). This CDR3 has 12 residues. As DNA, the CDR3 is TGTGCCAGCAGCCAAGATTACGGAGGCCTGTTCTTC. It translates to CASSQDYGGLFF.

This clone has just one count. The rearrangement uses TRBV7-6 and TRBJ2-3; 8 bases fit TRBD1. In germline, CDR1 is SGHVS, CDR2 FNYEAQ. V gave up 2 bases and J gave up 2 bases; unmatched junction bases: 6. The CDR3 spans 16 residues. This chain's CDR3 is CASSLRGTGLTDTQYF. CDR3 coding DNA: TGTGCCAGCAGCTTAAGGGGGACAGGACTCACAGATACGCAGTATTTT. Complete variable domain (other parts from reference TRBV7-6 and TRBJ2-3): GAGVSQSPRYKVTKRGQDVALRCDPISGHVSLYWYRQALGQGPEFLTYFNYEAQQDKSGLPNDRFSAERPEGSISTLTIQRTEQRDSAMYRCASSLRGTGLTDTQYFGPGTRLTVL.

The chain has TRBV13 and TRBJ2-2; possibly TRBD2 for D (6 bases). In germline, CDR1 is PRHDT, CDR2 FYEKMQ (reference sequence). This CDR3 is built from 14 residues. V dropped 5 bases and J dropped 2 bases, with 9 bases sitting between them. DNA of the CDR3: TGTGCCAGCAGCCCGGGAGCTAACACCGGGGAGCTGTTTTTT. Translation gives CASSPGANTGELFF.

This chain uses TRBV5-1 with TRBJ2-1, with 8 bases lining up with TRBD2. The CDR3 totals 16 residues. V was clipped by 4 bases and J by 7 bases; unmatched bases: 13. Germline V CDR1 and CDR2: SGHRS, YFSETQ. As DNA, the CDR3 is TGCGCCAGCAGCATTTCTCTAGCGGGCATCGGGAATGAGCAGTTCTTC. Translating gives CASSISLAGIGNEQFF.

The rearrangement uses TRBV28 and TRBJ2-5; 14 positions agree with TRBD2. The germline V gene has CDR1 MDHEN and CDR2 SYDVKM. This CDR3 has 18 residues. After removal of 4 bases from V and 5 bases from J, the junction contained 12 bases not matched to a gene. CDR3 DNA sequence: TGTGCCAGCAGTTCGACTAGCGGGGGGGCAAGCATTTGGGAGACCCAGTACTTC. Translated: CASSSTSGGASIWETQYF.

This chain joins TRBV6-1 and TRBJ1-5; tentative D call: TRBD1 (5 bases). Germline V CDR1 and CDR2: MNHNS, SASEGT. Trimming left V 0 bases short and J 4 bases short, with 16 bases between. The CDR3 consists of 17 residues. CDR3 sequence reads: CASSEAQVSRANQPQHF. CDR3 in DNA: TGTGCCAGCAGTGAAGCGCAGGTCAGCAGGGCGAATCAGCCCCAGCATTTT.

The rearrangement joins TRBV18 to TRBJ1-2, with 8 bases that match TRBD1. Germline CDR1 and CDR2: KGHSH and LQKENI. The CDR3 is 15 amino acids. V lost 3 bases and J lost 8; bases outside the gene matches: 11. CDR3 in amino acids: CASSPAQGAFKGYTF. As DNA, the CDR3 is TGTGCCAGCTCACCCGCGCAGGGGGCTTTCAAGGGCTACACCTTC. The full variable domain, completed using reference TRBV18 and TRBJ1-2, is NAGVMQNPRHLVRRRGQEARLRCSPMKGHSHVYWYRQLPEEGLKFMVYLQKENIIDESGMPKERFSAEFPKEGPSILRIQQVVRGDSAAYFCASSPAQGAFKGYTFGSGTRLTVV.

The gene calls are TRBV11-2 and TRBJ1-2; 10 bases are shared with TRBD1. V trimming: 5 bases; J trimming: 5 bases; junction bases outside the gene matches: 14. This CDR3 has 17 residues. CDR1 is SGHAT and CDR2 is FQNNGV in the germline V gene. The CDR3 loop reads CASSRPDRGRSIYGYTF. In DNA, the CDR3 is TGTGCCAGCAGCCGGCCAGACAGGGGGCGATCCATATATGGCTACACCTTC. The variable domain in full, with the rest retrieved from reference TRBV11-2 and TRBJ1-2, is EAGVAQSPRYKIIEKRQSVAFWCNPISGHATLYWYQQILGQGPKLLIQFQNNGVVDDSQLPKDRFSAERLKGVDSTLKIQPAKLEDSAVYLCASSRPDRGRSIYGYTFGSGTRLTVV.

The chain uses TRBV5-8 and TRBJ2-5; 9 bases are shared with TRBD1. This CDR3 is built from 15 residues. J gave up 5 bases and V 8 bases, and 13 bases lay outside the gene matches. Per germline, CDR1 SGHTS and CDR2 YDEGEE. The CDR3 region has the DNA TGTGCCAGAAGAACCGGGACAGGGCTTTGGGAGACCCAGTACTTC. Translated: CARRTGTGLWETQYF.

This chain joins TRBV6-5 and TRBJ1-5; no firm D call. Germline V lookup: CDR1 MNHEY, CDR2 SVGAGI. Trimming removed 6 bases from V and 0 bases from J, with 12 bases in between. The CDR3 runs 15 residues. DNA for the CDR3: TGTGCCAGCAGCGGAGTTGAATATAGCAATCAGCCCCAGCATTTT. Translated, it gives CASSGVEYSNQPQHF.

The chain links TRBV10-3 to TRBJ1-5; 9 bases agree with TRBD1. The germline gives CDR1 ENHRY, CDR2 SYGVKD. Trimming cost V 6 bases and J 4 bases; bases outside gene matches: 4. The CDR3 is made up of 14 amino acids. CDR3: CAIRGTGKNQPQHF. The CDR3 coding sequence is TGTGCCATCAGGGGGACAGGGAAAAATCAGCCCCAGCATTTT.

J is TRBJ2-3 and V is TRBV7-8; no firm D call. With 5 bases removed from V and 6 bases from J, the gap between germline ends came to 15 bases. The germline gives CDR1 SGHVS, CDR2 FQNEAQ. This CDR3 region has 14 residues. The CDR3 nucleotides are TGTGCCAGCAGCCCCCAGAACCAGATGGATACGCAGTATTTT. It encodes CASSPQNQMDTQYF.

This chain connects TRBV6-1 to TRBJ2-7, with unresolved D. V gave up 4 bases and J gave up 7 bases, with 14 bases separating them. There are 13 residues in the CDR3. The germline V gene has CDR1 MNHNS and CDR2 SASEGT. CDR3 nucleotides: TGTGCCAGCAGTGTAGCTGCAGTGTGGGAGCAGTACTTC. It translates to CASSVAAVWEQYF.

The chain uses TRBV4-1 and TRBJ2-1; D might be TRBD2 (7 bases). Trimming shortened V by 4 bases and J by 4 bases, and 26 bases separated the two germline ends. The CDR3 is 19 residues long. Germline assignment: CDR1 MGHRA and CDR2 YSYEKL. CDR3 nucleotides: TGCGCCAGCAGCCGATTCGTCGCGGGGGCTGAAAACAGTTACAATGAGCAGTTCTTC. Translation gives CASSRFVAGAENSYNEQFF.

The DNA for the CDR3 is TGTGCCAGCAGCCAAGGAAGCAGCGGCAATCAGCCCCAGCATTTT. The encoded protein is CASSQGSSGNQPQHF. The V and J genes are TRBV3-1 (or the pseudogene TRBV3-2) and TRBJ1-5; unclear D gene. Germline assignment: CDR1 LGHDT and CDR2 YNNKEL (reference sequence). The ends were cut back, 1 base at V and 2 bases at J, with 9 bases in the middle. CDR3 size: 15 residues.

The chain employs TRBV27 and TRBJ2-3; D may be TRBD1 (6 bases). This CDR3 region has 18 residues. Between the trimmed V and J ends, which lost 4 bases and 5 bases, there was a span of 25 bases. The V gene's germline CDR1 is MNHEY and CDR2 SMNVEV (reference sequence). The DNA for the CDR3 is TGTGCCAGCAGTTGGGGATTGTTCCGTGACAGGCAAATAGATACGCAGTATTTT. Protein: CASSWGLFRDRQIDTQYF.

This chain joins TRBV6-1 and TRBJ1-1; D perhaps matches TRBD1 (5 bases). Germline-derived CDR1 and CDR2 are MNHNS and SASEGT. V was shortened by 2 bases and J by 0 bases, with 10 bases between the two germline ends. The length of the CDR3 is 15 residues. CDR3 nucleotides: TGTGCCAGCAGTGAACGGGGGGGAATGAACACTGAAGCTTTCTTT. It yields the protein CASSERGGMNTEAFF.